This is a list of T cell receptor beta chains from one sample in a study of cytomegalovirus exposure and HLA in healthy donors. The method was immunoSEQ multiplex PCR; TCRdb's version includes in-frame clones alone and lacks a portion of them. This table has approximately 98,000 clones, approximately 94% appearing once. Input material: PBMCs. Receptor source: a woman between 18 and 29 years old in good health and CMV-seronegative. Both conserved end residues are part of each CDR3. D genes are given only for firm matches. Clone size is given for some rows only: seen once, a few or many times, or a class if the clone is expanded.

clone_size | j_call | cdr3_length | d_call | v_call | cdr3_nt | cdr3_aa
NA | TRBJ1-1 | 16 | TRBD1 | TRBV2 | TGTGCCAGCAGTCTAAGAGGGACAGGTATGAACACTGAAGCTTTCTTT | CASSLRGTGMNTEAFF
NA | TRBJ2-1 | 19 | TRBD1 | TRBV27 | TGTGCCAGCAGTTCCCCCCACGGGACAGGGACCCCCATACAAGATGAGCAGTTCTTC | CASSSPHGTGTPIQDEQFF
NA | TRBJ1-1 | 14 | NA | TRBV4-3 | TGCGCCAGCAGCCATGATAGGAGTAACACTGAAGCTTTCTTT | CASSHDRSNTEAFF
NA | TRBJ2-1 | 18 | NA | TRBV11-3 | TGTGCCAGCAGCTTGAAGGGACCTTTAGGGGGGGGATACAATGAGCAGTTCTTC | CASSLKGPLGGGYNEQFF
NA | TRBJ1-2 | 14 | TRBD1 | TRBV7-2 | TGTGCCAGCAGCCCAGGACAGGATTACTATGGCTACACCTTC | CASSPGQDYYGYTF
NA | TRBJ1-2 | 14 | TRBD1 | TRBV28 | TGTGCCAGCAGCCAACAGGGGCCAATCTATGGCTACACCTTC | CASSQQGPIYGYTF
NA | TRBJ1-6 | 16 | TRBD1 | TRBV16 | TGTGCCAGCAGCCCGGCCCCAGGGACAGTTAATTCACCCCTCCACTTT | CASSPAPGTVNSPLHF
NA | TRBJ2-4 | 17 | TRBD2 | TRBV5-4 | TGTGCCAGCAGCTTGGCCGCTAGCGGGGGCTCGGGAAACATTCAGTACTTC | CASSLAASGGSGNIQYF
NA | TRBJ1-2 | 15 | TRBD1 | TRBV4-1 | TGCGCCAGCAGCCAAGCCGGCGGGACAGTTTATGGCTACACCTTC | CASSQAGGTVYGYTF
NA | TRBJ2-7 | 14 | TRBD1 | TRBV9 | TGTGCCAGCAGCCCCCGGACAGGGTCCTACGAGCAGTACTTC | CASSPRTGSYEQYF
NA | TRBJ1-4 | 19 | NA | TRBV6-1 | TGTGCCAGCAGTGAGTTCGCCCCCCAGGCCTTTTCAACTAATGAAAAACTGTTTTTT | CASSEFAPQAFSTNEKLFF
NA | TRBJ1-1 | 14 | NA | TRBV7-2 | TGTGCCAGCAGCTTACCCCAGGAGAACACTGAAGCTTTCTTT | CASSLPQENTEAFF
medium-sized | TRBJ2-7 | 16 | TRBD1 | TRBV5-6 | TGTGCCAGCAGCGTGCCGGGACAGGGAGAAAACTACGAGCAGTACTTC | CASSVPGQGENYEQYF
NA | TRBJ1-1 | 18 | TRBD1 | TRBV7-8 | TGTGCCAGCAGCCCCTACCGTTCGATCGACAGGGAAGGCACTGAAGCTTTCTTT | CASSPYRSIDREGTEAFF
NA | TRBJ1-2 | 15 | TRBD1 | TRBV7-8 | TGTGCCAGCAGCGCGAATCTCGGACAGGGGTATGGCTACACCTTC | CASSANLGQGYGYTF
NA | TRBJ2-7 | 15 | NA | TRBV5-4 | TGTGCCAGCAGCTTACCGGGGGGCACCTCCTACGAGCAGTACTTC | CASSLPGGTSYEQYF
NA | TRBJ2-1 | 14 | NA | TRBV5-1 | TGCGCCAGCAGCTTGGGACAGGCTTACAATGAGCAGTTCTTC | CASSLGQAYNEQFF
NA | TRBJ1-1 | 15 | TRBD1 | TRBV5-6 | TGTGCCAGCAGCCGGACCACAGGGGCCTGGGCTGAAGCTTTCTTT | CASSRTTGAWAEAFF
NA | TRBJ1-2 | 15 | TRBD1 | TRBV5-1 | TGCGCCAGCAGCCCGGCGGCGGGACAGTACTATGGCTACACCTTC | CASSPAAGQYYGYTF
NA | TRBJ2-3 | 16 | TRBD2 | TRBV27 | TGTGCCAGCAGTTTACGTTCTAGCGGGGGGACAGATACGCAGTATTTT | CASSLRSSGGTDTQYF
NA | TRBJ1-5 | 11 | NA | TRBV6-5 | TGTGCCAGCAGTCCCGGCGGGGCCCAGCATTTT | CASSPGGAQHF
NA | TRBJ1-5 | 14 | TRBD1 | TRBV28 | TGTGCCAGCAGCACGGACAGGTCAATTCAGCCCCAGCATTTT | CASSTDRSIQPQHF
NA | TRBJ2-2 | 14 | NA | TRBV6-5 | TGTGCCAGCCTTGGACAGCCGGATGCCGGGGAGCTGTTTTTT | CASLGQPDAGELFF
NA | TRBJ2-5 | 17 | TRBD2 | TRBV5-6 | TGTGCCAGCAGCTCCCGGACTAGCGGGGGGTACCAAGAGACCCAGTACTTC | CASSSRTSGGYQETQYF
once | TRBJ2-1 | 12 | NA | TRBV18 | TGTGCCAGCTCACCACTAAAAGGGGGGCAGTTCTTC | CASSPLKGGQFF
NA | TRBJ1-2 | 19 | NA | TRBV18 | TGTGCCAGCTCACCCCTGCTGGGGAGAGATCGACGAAATGACTATGGCTACACCTTC | CASSPLLGRDRRNDYGYTF
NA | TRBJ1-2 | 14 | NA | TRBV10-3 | TGTGCCATCAGAGAATACACAGGGTCTGGCGGCTACACCTTC | CAIREYTGSGGYTF
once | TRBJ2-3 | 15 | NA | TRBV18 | TGTGCCAGCTCACCGGGTGCAGGACTCACAGATACGCAGTATTTT | CASSPGAGLTDTQYF
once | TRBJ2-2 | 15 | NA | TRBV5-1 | TGCGCCAGCAGCTTAAACCAGGGAAAGGCCGGGGAGCTGTTTTTT | CASSLNQGKAGELFF
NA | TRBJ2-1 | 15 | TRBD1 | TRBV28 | TGTGCCAGCAACGCCGGGACAGTCTCCTACAATGAGCAGTTCTTC | CASNAGTVSYNEQFF
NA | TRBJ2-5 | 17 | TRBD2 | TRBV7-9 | TGTGCCAGCAGCTTAGGGACTAGCGGGGAATACCAAGAGACCCAGTACTTC | CASSLGTSGEYQETQYF
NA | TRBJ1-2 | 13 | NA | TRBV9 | TGTGCCAGCAGCGTAGGTTCCAGGGGTGGCTACACCTTC | CASSVGSRGGYTF
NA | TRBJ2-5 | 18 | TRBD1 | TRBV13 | TGTGCCAGCAGCTTAGGCTGGGACAGCACTTCCCTCCAGGAGACCCAGTACTTC | CASSLGWDSTSLQETQYF
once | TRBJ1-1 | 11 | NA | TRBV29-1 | TGCAGCGTTGCCCAGGGCGCTGAAGCTTTCTTT | CSVAQGAEAFF
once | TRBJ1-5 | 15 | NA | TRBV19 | TGTGCCAGTAGTATCAGCGGGGTACCTAATCAGCCCCAGCATTTT | CASSISGVPNQPQHF
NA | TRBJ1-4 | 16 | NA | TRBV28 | TGTGCCAGCAGTTTTGTCGGAGGCGGGTCTAATGAAAAACTGTTTTTT | CASSFVGGGSNEKLFF
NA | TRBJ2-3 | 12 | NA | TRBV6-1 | TGTGCCAGCAGTGAAAACTCAGATACGCAGTATTTT | CASSENSDTQYF
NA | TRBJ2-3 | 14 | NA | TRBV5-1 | TGCGCCAGCAGTATTCAGGGAAGCACAGATACGCAGTATTTT | CASSIQGSTDTQYF
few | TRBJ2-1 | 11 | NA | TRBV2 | TGTGCCGTGGGAGTGGGGAATGAGCAGTTCTTC | CAVGVGNEQFF
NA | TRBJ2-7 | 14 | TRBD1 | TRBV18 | TGTGCCAGCTCACCAGACAGGGGGCTTAACGAGCAGTACTTC | CASSPDRGLNEQYF
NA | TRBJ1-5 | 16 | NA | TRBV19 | TGTGCCAGTAGTATAGGTCCTTCTCCTAGCAATCAGCCCCAGCATTTT | CASSIGPSPSNQPQHF
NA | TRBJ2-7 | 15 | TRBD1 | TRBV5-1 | TGCGCCAGCAGCAAACAGGGGGCCGGTTTTGGGGAGCAGTACTTC | CASSKQGAGFGEQYF
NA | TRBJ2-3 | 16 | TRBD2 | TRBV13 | TGTGCCAGCAGCGCGGGACTAGCGGTTCTCACAGATACGCAGTATTTT | CASSAGLAVLTDTQYF
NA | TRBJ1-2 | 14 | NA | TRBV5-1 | TGCGCCAGCAGCTTGAACAGGGAATTGCGGGGCTACACCTTC | CASSLNRELRGYTF
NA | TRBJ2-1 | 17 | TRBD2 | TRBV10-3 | TGTGCCATCAGTAGGACTAGCGGGGGGGCCCAGGGGAATGAGCAGTTCTTC | CAISRTSGGAQGNEQFF
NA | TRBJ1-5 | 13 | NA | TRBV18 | TGTGCCAGCTCACCGAAACAGGGTCAGCCCCAGCATTTT | CASSPKQGQPQHF
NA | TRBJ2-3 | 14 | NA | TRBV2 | TGTGCCAGCATGGGGACTCTTTTTTTAGATACGCAGTATTTT | CASMGTLFLDTQYF
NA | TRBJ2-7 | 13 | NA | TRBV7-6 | TGTGCCAGCAGCTCCCGAGGCGTCTACGAGCAGTACTTC | CASSSRGVYEQYF
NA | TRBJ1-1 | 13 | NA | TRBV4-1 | TGCGCCAGCAGCCCGAACATGAACACTGAAGCTTTCTTT | CASSPNMNTEAFF
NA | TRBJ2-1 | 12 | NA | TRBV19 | TGTGCCAGTAGTATCGCAGGGTGGGAGCAGTTCTTC | CASSIAGWEQFF
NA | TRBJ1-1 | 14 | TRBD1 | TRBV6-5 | TGTGCCAGCAGCTCGACAGGGCCGAACACTGAAGCTTTCTTT | CASSSTGPNTEAFF
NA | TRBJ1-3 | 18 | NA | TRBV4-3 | TGCGCCAGCAGCCAAGAAAGGTACGGAGTCGTCTCTGGAAACACCATATATTTT | CASSQERYGVVSGNTIYF
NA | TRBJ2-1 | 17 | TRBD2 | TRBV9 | TGTGCCAGCAGCCCTACTTGGACTAGCGGGGAACGCAATGAGCAGTTCTTC | CASSPTWTSGERNEQFF
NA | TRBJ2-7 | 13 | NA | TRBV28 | TGTGCCAGCAGACAGGGGGGGATCTACGAGCAGTACTTC | CASRQGGIYEQYF
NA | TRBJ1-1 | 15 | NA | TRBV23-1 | TGCGCCAGCAGTCAATCGAAGCACTCGAACACTGAAGCTTTCTTT | CASSQSKHSNTEAFF
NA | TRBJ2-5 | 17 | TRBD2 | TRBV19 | TGTGCCAGTAGTATAGAAGGACTAGCGGGGGCACAAGAGACCCAGTACTTC | CASSIEGLAGAQETQYF
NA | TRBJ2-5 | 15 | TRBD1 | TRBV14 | TGTGCCAGCAGCCAAGATCAGGGACAGCAAGAGACCCAGTACTTC | CASSQDQGQQETQYF
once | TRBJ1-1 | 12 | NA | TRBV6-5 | TGTGCCAGCAGTTACTCTAGGGGAAGGGCTTTCTTT | CASSYSRGRAFF
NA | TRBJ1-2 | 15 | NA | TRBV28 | TGTGCCAGCAGTTTCCCCCACAGGGATCCCTATGGCTACACCTTC | CASSFPHRDPYGYTF